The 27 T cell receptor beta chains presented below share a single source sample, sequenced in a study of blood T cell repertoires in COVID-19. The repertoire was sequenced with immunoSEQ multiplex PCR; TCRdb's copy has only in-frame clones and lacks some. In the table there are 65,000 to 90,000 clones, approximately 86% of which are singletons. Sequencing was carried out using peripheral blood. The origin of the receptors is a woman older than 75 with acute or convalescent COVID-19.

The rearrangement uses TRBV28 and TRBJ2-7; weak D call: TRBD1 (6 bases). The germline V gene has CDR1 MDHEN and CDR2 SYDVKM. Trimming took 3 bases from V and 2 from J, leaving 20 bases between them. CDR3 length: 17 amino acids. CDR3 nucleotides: TGTGCCAGCAGTTTGGGCACACAGGCAGGGGCGGCCTACGAGCAGTACTTC. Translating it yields CASSLGTQAGAAYEQYF.

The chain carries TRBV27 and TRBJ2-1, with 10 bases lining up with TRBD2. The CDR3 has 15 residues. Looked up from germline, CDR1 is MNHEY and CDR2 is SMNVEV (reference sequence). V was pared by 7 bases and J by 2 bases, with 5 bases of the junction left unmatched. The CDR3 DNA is TGTGCCAGCAATCTAGCGGGAGCAACCTACAATGAGCAGTTCTTC. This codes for CASNLAGATYNEQFF.

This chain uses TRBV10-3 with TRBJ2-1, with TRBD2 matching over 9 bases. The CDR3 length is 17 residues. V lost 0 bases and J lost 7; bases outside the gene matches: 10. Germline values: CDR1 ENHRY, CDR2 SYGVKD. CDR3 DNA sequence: TGTGCCATCAGTGAGTCCCTTAGCGGGAGCGGCCAAAATGAGCAGTTCTTC. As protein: CAISESLSGSGQNEQFF.

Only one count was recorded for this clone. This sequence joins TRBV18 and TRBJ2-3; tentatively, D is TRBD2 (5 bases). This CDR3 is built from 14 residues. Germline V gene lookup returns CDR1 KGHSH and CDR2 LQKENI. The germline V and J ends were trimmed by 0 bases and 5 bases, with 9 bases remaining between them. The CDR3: CASSPPNRGDTQYF. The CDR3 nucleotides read TGTGCCAGCTCACCACCTAATCGGGGAGATACGCAGTATTTT.

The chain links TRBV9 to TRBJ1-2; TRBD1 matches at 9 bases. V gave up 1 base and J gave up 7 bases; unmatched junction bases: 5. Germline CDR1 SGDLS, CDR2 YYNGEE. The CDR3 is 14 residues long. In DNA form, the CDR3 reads TGTGCCAGCAGCGTACAATCACAGGGGGCTGGCTACACCTTC. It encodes CASSVQSQGAGYTF.

CDR3 in amino acids: CASSLERGWQAFF. CDR3 DNA: TGCGCCAGCAGCTTGGAAAGGGGCTGGCAAGCTTTCTTT. The J gene is TRBJ1-1, the V gene TRBV5-1; a possible D gene is TRBD1 (5 bases). Germline assignment: CDR1 SGHRS and CDR2 YFSETQ. The CDR3 extends over 13 amino acids. V lost 0 bases to trimming and J lost 9 bases, with 12 bases between them. The full variable domain, rest sourced from reference TRBV5-1 and TRBJ1-1, is KAGVTQTPRYLIKTRGQQVTLSCSPISGHRSVSWYQQTPGQGLQFLFEYFSETQRNKGNFPGRFSGRQFSNSRSEMNVSTLELGDSALYLCASSLERGWQAFFGQGTRLTVV.

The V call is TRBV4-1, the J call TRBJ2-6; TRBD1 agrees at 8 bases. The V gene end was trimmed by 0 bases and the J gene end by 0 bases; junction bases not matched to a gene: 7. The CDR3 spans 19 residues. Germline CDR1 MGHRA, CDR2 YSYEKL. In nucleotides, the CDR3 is TGCGCCAGCAGCCAAGATGGGGACAGGCAATACTCTGGGGCCAACGTCCTGACTTTC. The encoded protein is CASSQDGDRQYSGANVLTF.

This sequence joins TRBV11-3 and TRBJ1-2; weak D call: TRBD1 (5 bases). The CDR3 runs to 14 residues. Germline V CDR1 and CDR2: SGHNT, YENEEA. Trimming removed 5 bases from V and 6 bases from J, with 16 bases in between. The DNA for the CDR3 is TGTGCCAGCAGCCGACTGACAGAGAAGGATGGCTACACCTTC. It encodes CASSRLTEKDGYTF.

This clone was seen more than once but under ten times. CDR3 residues: CASSLSGQGFYEQYF. In nucleotides, the CDR3 is TGTGCCAGCAGCCTTTCGGGACAGGGTTTCTACGAGCAGTACTTC. V gene TRBV28 combines with J gene TRBJ2-7, with 9 nucleotides matching TRBD1. V gave up 6 bases and J gave up 3 bases; unmatched junction bases: 9. CDR1 is MDHEN, CDR2 SYDVKM, per germline. This CDR3 is 15 amino acids long. The complete variable domain, with remaining parts taken from reference TRBV28 and TRBJ2-7, reads DVKVTQSSRYLVKRTGEKVFLECVQDMDHENMFWYRQDPGLGLRLIYFSYDVKMKEKGDIPEGYSVSREKKERFSLILESASTNQTSMYLCASSLSGQGFYEQYFGPGTRLTVT.

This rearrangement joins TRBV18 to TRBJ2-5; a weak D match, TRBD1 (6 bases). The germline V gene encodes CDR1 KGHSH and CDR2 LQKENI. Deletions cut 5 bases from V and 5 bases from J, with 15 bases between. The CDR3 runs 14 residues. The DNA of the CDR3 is TGTGCCAGCTCAGTCTACACAGGGCACGAGACCCAGTACTTC. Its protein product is CASSVYTGHETQYF.

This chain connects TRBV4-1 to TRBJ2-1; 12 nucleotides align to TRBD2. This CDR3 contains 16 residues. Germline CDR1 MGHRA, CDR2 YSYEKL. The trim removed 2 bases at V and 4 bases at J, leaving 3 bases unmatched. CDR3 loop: CASSQFGLAGYNEQFF. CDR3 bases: TGCGCCAGCAGCCAATTTGGACTAGCGGGATACAATGAGCAGTTCTTC.

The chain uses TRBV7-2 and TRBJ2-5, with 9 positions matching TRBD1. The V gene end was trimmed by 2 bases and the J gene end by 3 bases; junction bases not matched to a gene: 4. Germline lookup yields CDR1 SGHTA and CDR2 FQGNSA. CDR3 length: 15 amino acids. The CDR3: CASSLQWTGEETQYF. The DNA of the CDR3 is TGTGCCAGCAGCTTACAATGGACAGGGGAAGAGACCCAGTACTTC.

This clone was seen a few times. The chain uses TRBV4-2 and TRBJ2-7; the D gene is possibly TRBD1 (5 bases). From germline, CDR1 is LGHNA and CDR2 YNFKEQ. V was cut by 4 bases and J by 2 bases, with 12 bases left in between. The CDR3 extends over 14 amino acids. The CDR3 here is CASSPRQGTYEQYF. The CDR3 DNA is TGTGCCAGCAGCCCCCGGCAGGGTACCTACGAGCAGTACTTC.

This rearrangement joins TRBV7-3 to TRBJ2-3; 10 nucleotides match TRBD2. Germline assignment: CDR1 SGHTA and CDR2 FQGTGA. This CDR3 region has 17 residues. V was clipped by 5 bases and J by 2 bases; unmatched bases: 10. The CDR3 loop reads CASSPTGLAANTDTQYF. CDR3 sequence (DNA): TGTGCCAGCAGCCCGACTGGACTAGCGGCAAACACAGATACGCAGTATTTT.

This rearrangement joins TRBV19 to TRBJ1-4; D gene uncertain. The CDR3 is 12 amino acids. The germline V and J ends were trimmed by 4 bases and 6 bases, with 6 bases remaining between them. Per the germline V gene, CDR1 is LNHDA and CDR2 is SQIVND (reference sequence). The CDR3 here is CASSRVHEKLFF. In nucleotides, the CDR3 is TGTGCCAGTAGTAGAGTCCATGAAAAACTGTTTTTT.

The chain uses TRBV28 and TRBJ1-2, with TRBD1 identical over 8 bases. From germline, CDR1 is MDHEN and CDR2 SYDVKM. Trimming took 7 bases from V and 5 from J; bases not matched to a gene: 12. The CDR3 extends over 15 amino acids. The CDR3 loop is CASTPRDRPGYGYTF. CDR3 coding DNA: TGTGCCAGCACTCCGCGGGACAGGCCCGGGTATGGCTACACCTTC.

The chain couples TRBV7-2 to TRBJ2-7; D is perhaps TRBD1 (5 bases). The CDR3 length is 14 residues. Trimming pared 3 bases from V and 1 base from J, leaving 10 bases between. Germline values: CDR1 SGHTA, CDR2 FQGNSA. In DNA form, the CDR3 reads TGTGCCAGCAGCTTTCCCGACAGATCCTACGAGCAGTACTTC. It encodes CASSFPDRSYEQYF.

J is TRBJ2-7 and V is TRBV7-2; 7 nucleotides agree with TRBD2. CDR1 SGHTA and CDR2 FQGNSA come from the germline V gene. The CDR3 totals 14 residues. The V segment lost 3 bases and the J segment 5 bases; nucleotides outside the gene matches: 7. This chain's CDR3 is CASSFSGAAHEQYF. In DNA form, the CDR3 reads TGTGCCAGCAGCTTCAGCGGGGCCGCCCACGAGCAGTACTTC.

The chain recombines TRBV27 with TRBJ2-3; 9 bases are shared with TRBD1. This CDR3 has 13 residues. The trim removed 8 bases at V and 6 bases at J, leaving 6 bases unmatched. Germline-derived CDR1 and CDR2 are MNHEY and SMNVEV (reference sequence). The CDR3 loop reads CASRGTGSDTQYF. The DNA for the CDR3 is TGTGCCAGCCGCGGGACAGGGTCCGATACGCAGTATTTT.

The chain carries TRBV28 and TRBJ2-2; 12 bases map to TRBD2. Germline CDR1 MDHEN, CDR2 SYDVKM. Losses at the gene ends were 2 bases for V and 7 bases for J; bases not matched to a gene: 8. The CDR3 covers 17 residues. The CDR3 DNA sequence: TGTGCCAGCAGTTTACCTAGCGGGAGGGCCGCTGTCGGGGAGCTGTTTTTT. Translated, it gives CASSLPSGRAAVGELFF.

The CDR3 loop reads CASMTGDEQYF. The CDR3 DNA reads as TGTGCCAGCATGACAGGGGACGAGCAGTACTTC. The V gene is TRBV7-8, the J gene TRBJ2-7; 8 bases fit TRBD1. J gave up 5 bases and V 7 bases, and 1 base lay outside the gene matches. Germline V gene data show CDR1 as SGHVS and CDR2 as FQNEAQ. This CDR3 is 11 amino acids long.

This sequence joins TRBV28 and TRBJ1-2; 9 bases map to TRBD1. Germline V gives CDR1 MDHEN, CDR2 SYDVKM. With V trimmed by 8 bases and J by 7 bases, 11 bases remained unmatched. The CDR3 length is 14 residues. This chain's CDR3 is CASESAGQGFGYTF. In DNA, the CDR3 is TGTGCCAGCGAGTCCGCGGGACAGGGTTTTGGCTACACCTTC.

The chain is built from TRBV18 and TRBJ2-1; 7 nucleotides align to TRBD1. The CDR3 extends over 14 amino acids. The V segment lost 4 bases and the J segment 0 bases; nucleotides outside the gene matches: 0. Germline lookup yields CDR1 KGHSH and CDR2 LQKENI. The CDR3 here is CASSRDSSYNEQFF. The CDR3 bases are TGTGCCAGCTCACGGGACAGCTCCTACAATGAGCAGTTCTTC.

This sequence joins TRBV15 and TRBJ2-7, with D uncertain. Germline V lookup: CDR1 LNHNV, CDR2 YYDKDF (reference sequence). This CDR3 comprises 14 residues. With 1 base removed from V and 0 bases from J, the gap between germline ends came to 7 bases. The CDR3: CATSRGGSSYEQYF. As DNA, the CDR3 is TGTGCCACCAGCAGAGGAGGTAGCTCCTACGAGCAGTACTTC.

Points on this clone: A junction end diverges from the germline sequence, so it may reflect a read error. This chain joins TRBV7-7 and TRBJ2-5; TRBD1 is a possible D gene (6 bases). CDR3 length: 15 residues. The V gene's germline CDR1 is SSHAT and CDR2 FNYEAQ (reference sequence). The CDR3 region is CASSFMTGPQETQYF. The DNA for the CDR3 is TGTGCTAGCAGCTTTATGACAGGTCCACAAGAGACCCAGTACTTC.

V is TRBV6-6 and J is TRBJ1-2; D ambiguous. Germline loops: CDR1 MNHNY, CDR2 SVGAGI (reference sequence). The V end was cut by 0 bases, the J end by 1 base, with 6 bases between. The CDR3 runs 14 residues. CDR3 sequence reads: CASSYSRGNYGYTF. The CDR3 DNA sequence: TGTGCCAGCAGTTACTCCCGAGGTAACTATGGCTACACCTTC.

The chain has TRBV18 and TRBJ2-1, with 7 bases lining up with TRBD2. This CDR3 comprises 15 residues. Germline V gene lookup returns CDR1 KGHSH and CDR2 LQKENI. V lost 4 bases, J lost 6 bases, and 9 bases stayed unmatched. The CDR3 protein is CASSRFQRDSNEQFF. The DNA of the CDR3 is TGTGCCAGCTCACGTTTCCAGCGGGATAGCAATGAGCAGTTCTTC.